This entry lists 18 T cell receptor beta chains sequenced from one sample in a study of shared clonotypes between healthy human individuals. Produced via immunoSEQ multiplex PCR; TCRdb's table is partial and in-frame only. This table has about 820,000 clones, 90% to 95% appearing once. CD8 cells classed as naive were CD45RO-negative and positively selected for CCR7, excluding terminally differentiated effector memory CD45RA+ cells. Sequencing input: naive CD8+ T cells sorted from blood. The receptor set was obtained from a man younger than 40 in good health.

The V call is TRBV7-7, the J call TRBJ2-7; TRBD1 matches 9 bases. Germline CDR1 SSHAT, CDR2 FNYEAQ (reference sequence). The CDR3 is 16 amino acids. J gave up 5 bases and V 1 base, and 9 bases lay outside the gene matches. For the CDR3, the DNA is TGTGCCAGCAGCTTAGGGCCGGGACAGGGTTTGGACGAGCAGTACTTC. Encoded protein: CASSLGPGQGLDEQYF.

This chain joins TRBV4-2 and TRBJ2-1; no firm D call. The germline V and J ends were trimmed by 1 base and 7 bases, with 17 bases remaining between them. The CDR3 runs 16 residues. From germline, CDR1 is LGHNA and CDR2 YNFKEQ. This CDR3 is CASSQGDTLDGNEQFF. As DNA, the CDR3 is TGTGCCAGCAGCCAAGGTGATACCCTGGACGGAAATGAGCAGTTCTTC.

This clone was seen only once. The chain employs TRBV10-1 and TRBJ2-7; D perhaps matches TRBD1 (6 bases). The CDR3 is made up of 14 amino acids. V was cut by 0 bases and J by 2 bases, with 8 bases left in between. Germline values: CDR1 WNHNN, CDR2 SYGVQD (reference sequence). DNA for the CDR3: TGCGCCAGCAGTGAGTCGGCAGGGGCCTACGAGCAGTACTTC. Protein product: CASSESAGAYEQYF.

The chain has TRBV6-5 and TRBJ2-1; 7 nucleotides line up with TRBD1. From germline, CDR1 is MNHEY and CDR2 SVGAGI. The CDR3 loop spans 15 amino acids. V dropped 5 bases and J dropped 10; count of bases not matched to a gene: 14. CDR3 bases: TGTGCCAGCAGTCCGACAGGGAGTTATTCGACCGAGCAGTTCTTC. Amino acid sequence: CASSPTGSYSTEQFF.

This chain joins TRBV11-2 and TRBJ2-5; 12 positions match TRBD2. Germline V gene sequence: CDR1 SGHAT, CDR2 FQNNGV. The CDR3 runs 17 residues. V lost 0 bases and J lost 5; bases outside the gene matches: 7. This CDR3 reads CASSLDGLAGRGETQYF. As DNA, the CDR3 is TGTGCCAGCAGCTTAGACGGACTAGCGGGGCGTGGGGAGACCCAGTACTTC.

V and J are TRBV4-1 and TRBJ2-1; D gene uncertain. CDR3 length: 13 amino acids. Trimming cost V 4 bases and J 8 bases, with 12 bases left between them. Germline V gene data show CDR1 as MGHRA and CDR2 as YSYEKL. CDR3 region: CASSRSPWDEQFF. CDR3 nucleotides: TGCGCCAGCAGCCGCTCCCCATGGGATGAGCAGTTCTTC.

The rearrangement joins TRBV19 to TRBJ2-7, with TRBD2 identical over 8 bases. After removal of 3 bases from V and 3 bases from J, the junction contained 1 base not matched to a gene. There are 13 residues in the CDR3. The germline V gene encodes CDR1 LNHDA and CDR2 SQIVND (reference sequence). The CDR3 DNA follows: TGTGCCAGTAGTATTAGCGGGAACTACGAGCAGTACTTC. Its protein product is CASSISGNYEQYF. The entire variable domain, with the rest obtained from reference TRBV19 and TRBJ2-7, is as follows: DGGITQSPKYLFRKEGQNVTLSCEQNLNHDAMYWYRQDPGQGLRLIYYSQIVNDFQKGDIAEGYSVSREKKESFPLTVTSAQKNPTAFYLCASSISGNYEQYFGPGTRLTVT.

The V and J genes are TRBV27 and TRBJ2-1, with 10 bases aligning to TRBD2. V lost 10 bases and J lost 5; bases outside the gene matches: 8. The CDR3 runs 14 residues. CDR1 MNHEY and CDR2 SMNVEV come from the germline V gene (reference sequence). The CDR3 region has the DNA TGTGCCACCCTCCACCTAGCGGGAGACAATGAGCAGTTCTTC. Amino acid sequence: CATLHLAGDNEQFF.

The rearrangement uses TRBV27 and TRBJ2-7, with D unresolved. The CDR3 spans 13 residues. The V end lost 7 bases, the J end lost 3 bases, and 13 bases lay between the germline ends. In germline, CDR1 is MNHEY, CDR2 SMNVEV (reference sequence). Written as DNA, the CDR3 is TGTGCCAGCAAGCTGAACAAGGGCTACGAGCAGTACTTC. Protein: CASKLNKGYEQYF.

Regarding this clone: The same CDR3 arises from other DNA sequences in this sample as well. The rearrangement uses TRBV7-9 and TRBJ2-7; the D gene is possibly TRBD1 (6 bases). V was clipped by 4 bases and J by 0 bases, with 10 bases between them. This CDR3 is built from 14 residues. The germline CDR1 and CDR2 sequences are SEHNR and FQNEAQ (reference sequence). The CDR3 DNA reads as TGTGCCAGCAGCTCGGACAGAAGCTCCTACGAGCAGTACTTC. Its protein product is CASSSDRSSYEQYF. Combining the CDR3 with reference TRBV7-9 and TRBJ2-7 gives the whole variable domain DTGVSQNPRHKITKRGQNVTFRCDPISEHNRLYWYRQTLGQGPEFLTYFQNEAQLEKSRLLSDRFSAERPKGSFSTLEIQRTEQGDSAMYLCASSSDRSSYEQYFGPGTRLTVT.

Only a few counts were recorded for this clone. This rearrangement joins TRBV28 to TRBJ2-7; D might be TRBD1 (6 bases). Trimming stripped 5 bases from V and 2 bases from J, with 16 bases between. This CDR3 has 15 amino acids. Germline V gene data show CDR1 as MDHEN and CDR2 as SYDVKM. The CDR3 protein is CASSGRARGPYEQYF. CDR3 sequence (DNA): TGTGCCAGCAGTGGCCGGGCCAGGGGCCCCTACGAGCAGTACTTC.

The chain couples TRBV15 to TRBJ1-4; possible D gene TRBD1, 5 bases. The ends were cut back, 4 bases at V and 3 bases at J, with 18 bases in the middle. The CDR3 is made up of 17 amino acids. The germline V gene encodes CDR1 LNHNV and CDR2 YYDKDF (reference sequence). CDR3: CATSISSGFWANEKLFF. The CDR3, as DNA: TGTGCCACCAGCATTTCGTCAGGGTTTTGGGCTAATGAAAAACTGTTTTTT.

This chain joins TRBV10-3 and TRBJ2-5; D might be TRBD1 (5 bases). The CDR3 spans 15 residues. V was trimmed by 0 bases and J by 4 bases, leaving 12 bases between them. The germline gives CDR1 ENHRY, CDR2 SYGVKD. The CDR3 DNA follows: TGTGCCATCAGTGAGTCGGTCAGGGTTGGAGAGACCCAGTACTTC. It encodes CAISESVRVGETQYF.

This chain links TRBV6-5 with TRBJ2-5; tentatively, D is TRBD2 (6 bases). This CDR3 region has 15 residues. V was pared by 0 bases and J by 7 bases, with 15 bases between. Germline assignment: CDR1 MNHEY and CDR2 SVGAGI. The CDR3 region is CASSYSGASGGTQYF. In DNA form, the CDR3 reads TGTGCCAGCAGTTACTCAGGCGCCTCCGGGGGGACCCAGTACTTC.

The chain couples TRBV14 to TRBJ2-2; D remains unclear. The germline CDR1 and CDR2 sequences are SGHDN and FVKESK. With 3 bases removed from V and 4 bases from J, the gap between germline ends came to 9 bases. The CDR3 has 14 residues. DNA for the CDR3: TGTGCCAGCAGCCAGGGCGCTTCCACCGGGGAGCTGTTTTTT. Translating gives CASSQGASTGELFF.

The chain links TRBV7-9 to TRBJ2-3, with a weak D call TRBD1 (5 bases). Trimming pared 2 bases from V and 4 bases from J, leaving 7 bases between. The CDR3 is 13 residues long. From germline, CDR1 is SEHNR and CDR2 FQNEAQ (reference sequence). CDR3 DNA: TGTGCCAGCAGCTTAAGGGGTCCAGATACGCAGTATTTT. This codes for CASSLRGPDTQYF.

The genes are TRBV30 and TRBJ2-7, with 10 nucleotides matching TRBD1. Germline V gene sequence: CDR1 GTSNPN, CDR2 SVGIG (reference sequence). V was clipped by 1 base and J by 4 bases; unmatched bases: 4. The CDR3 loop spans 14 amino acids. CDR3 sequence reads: CAWSAGQGGYEQYF. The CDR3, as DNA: TGTGCCTGGAGTGCCGGACAGGGGGGATACGAGCAGTACTTC.

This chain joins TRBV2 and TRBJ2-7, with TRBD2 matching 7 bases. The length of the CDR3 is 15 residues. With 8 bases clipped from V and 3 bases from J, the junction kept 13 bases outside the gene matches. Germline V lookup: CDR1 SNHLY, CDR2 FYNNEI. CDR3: CASHGLAVGGYEQYF. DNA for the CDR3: TGTGCCAGCCACGGGCTAGCGGTAGGAGGCTACGAGCAGTACTTC.